This T cell receptor (beta chain) derives from a study of blood T cell repertoires in COVID-19 (dated by TCRdb to about 2020). With respect to the entire study: The collaborator samples originated in the United States, Italy and Spain and spanned the acute and convalescent phases of COVID-19. Deeply sampled blood TCRbeta repertoires from subjects exposed to, actively infected with, or recovered from COVID-19 were included in the dataset. Samples came from the ongoing ImmuneRACE study (first 160 participants) plus 1,254 subjects from 6 global collaborators. Nearly every sample came with metadata listing a de-identified subject ID, COVID-19 status, age in years and sex. Where available, HLA class I and class II types were obtained from metadata supplied by the sample provider rather than from assay-based typing. The material from the prospective study consisted of cDNA or gDNA derived from T cells, B-cell-depleted T cells, or PBMCs. A freely available public database, intended as a resource for researchers studying the immune response to SARS-CoV-2, is where the repertoires were released. Beyond this particular receptor, the publication reports: Clinical and demographic metadata were provided uncurated, with the amount varying by source and participant.

To note about this clone: This receptor's antigen is unknown. No much larger clonotype is one base removed from it; base qualities were not supplied.

The collaborating institutions used their own protocols to collect whole blood in K2EDTA tubes. Collaborator samples were shipped for TCRbeta analysis as frozen whole blood, isolated PBMCs, or DNA extracted from either sample type. TCRbeta CDR3 regions were amplified from genomic DNA by means of the immunoSEQ Assay, a bias-controlled multiplex PCR. As for how the authors treated the data: The number of nucleated cells in each sample was estimated from the amplification of reference gene primers within the assay. To quantify the absolute abundance of each unique TCRbeta CDR3 rearrangement, sequence reads were collapsed and filtered. For each sample, productive Simpson clonality was calculated by taking the square root of Simpson's diversity index across productive rearrangements. TCRdb holds this immuneACCESS table with in-frame rearrangements only. Some clones are missing; in checked studies, unresolved V genes explain under half, and the rest has no known cause. The D gene and trimming were derived from the DNA, and the V and J assignments and clone size from that table. This sample lists some 330,000 clones; more than 75% were detected once. Of the sample, approximately 4% falls within the top ten clones.

The cysteine opens and the phenylalanine closes a CDR3 of 19 amino acids. Only CDR3 DNA is held: 57 bases, read in frame from base 1. The germline V gene provides CDR1 LGHNA and CDR2 YNFKEQ. Here V drops 0 bases and J drops 6 bases, and the junction holds 18 bases not matched to any gene. The V and J segments used are TRBV4-2 and TRBJ1-1; a stretch of 8 junction bases matches TRBD1. This clonotype was obtained from a woman aged 45-65 years with active or convalescent COVID-19. Sequenced sample: peripheral blood. CDR3 loop: CASSQDRSRGPLRDAEAFF. The DNA is TGTGCCAGCAGCCAAGACCGAAGCAGGGGGCCTTTAAGGGACGCTGAAGCTTTCTTT.